This T cell receptor beta chain came from a study of tumor-infiltrating lymphocytes in primary liver carcinoma. Study-wide background: Surgical resection treated primary liver carcinoma in the patients. The study's findings and limits: For tumor-adjacent and tumor-blood pairs, overlap was less than that seen for tumor region pairs. Tumor tissue displayed a significantly greater top-250-clone fraction than blood (p = 0.039).

TCR beta cDNA was reverse-transcribed from about 500 ng of total RNA. The reaction used a constant-region primer and ProtoScript II reverse transcriptase. What produced the TCR beta libraries was three nested multiplex PCR rounds using slightly modified ARM-PCR. The two initial PCR rounds, about 9 cycles each, used TRBV1-TRBV30 forward and C-beta reverse primers. TCRdb passed the multiplex PCR reads through MiXCR, listing each CDR3 protein once. This sample has about 320,000 distinct CDR3 sequences, with around three fifths found just once. Germline DNA was also extracted, and blood RNA was taken from unsorted whole blood. Details on this clonotype: Its antigen is unidentified.

Per the germline V gene, CDR1 is SEHNR and CDR2 is FQNEAQ (reference sequence). Trimming took 2 bases from V and 3 from J, leaving 11 bases between them. CDR3 length: 14 amino acids. The sequence derives from a woman aged 25 to 45 with primary liver carcinoma and hepatitis B virus infection. The rearrangement uses TRBV7-9 and TRBJ2-7; D is unresolved. Sequencing used peripheral blood. Here the CDR3 reads CASSLWEDHYEQYF. CDR3 DNA: TGTGCCAGCAGCTTATGGGAAGACCACTACGAGCAGTACTTC.